This T cell receptor (beta chain) was sequenced in a study of CD8 T cells in ankylosing spondylitis. Whole-study findings and limits: Blood from ankylosing spondylitis patients appeared to carry a characteristic eight-variant TCR beta motif. Reportedly, disease-linked clones are significantly enriched in ankylosing spondylitis patients' matched synovial fluid. Certain motif variants had earlier been reported in reactive arthritis synovial fluid and blood. Relatively scarce in peripheral blood, disease-linked clones were CD8+.

Note on this clonotype: What it binds is unknown.

Libraries of TCR beta came from quantitative 5'-RACE with molecular barcodes. MiXCR, run by TCRdb on the 5' RACE reads, gives a single entry per CDR3 protein. The sample lists some 840,000 distinct CDR3 sequences, 12% occurring once. There are 15 residues in the CDR3. Germline loops: CDR1 MNHNS, CDR2 SASEGT. The V end lost 5 bases, the J end lost 2 bases, and 13 bases lay between the germline ends. This rearrangement joins TRBV6-1 to TRBJ1-3; D might be TRBD1 (5 bases). The specimen sequenced was blood, either unsorted or a sorted T cell fraction (not recorded which). This TCR derives from a male donor with ankylosing spondylitis. The CDR3 sequence: CASSLKPGAGNTIYF. In DNA form, the CDR3 reads TGTGCCAGCAGTCTAAAGCCGGGGGCTGGAAACACCATATATTTT.